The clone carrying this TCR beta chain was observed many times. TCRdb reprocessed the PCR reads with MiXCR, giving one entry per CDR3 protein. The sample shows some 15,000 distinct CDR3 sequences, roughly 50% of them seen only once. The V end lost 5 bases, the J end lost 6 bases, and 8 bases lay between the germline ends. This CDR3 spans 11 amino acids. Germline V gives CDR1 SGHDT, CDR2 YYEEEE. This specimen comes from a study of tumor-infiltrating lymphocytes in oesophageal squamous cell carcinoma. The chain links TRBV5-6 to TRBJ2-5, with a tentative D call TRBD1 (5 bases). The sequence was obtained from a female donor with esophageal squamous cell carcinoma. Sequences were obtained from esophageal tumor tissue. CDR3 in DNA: TGTGCCAGCAGAAAGGGGAAGACCCAGTACTTC. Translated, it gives CASRKGKTQYF. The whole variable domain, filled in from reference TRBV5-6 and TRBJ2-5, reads DAGVTQSPTHLIKTRGQQVTLRCSPKSGHDTVSWYQQALGQGPQFIFQYYEEEERQRGNFPDRFSGHQFPNYSSELNVNALLLGDSALYLCASRKGKTQYFGPGTRLLVL.